The T cell receptor beta chain described here comes from a study of blood T cell repertoires in COVID-19. The wider study: Acute and convalescent COVID-19 samples came from the United States, Italy and Spain.

Individuals aged about 18 to 90 years were recruited from approximately 22 US areas. Self-reported history from a screening survey and questionnaire set each donor's cohort. In the original processing: Using reference gene primer amplification, nucleated cell counts were estimated. TCRdb's table, derived via immunoSEQ multiplex PCR, lists solely in-frame clones and lacks some. The V and J calls and clone size come from that table; D and trimming were worked out from the DNA. Here the sample spans just over 350,000 clones, roughly 87% being singletons. V lost 5 bases and J lost 1, with 18 bases in between. The length of the CDR3 is 16 residues. Per germline, CDR1 LGHDT and CDR2 YNNKEL (reference sequence).

This sequence was found in a woman in her twenties or thirties who had recovered from COVID-19. The rearrangement joins TRBV3-1 (or the pseudogene TRBV3-2) to TRBJ2-7, with a tentative D call TRBD1 (6 bases). The sequenced material came from PBMCs or T cells enriched from blood (not recorded which). The CDR3 loop reads CASSGSGTPTSYEQYF. CDR3 nucleotides: TGTGCCAGCAGCGGGTCCGGGACACCGACGTCCTACGAGCAGTACTTC.